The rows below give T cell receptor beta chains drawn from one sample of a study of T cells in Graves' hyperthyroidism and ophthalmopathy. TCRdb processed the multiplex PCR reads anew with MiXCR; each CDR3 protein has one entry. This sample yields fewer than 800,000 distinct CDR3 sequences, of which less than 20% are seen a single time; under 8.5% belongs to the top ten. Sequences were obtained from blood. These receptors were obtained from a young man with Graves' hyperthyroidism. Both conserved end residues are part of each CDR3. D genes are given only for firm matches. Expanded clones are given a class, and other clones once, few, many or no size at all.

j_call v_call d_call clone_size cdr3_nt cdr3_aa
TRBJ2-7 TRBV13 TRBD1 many TGTGCCAGCAGCCCGCGGACAGGGGTACGAGAGCAGTACTTC CASSPRTGVREQYF
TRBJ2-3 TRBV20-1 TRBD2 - TGCAGTGCTACGGGACTAGCGGGAGGCACAGATACGCAGTATTTT CSATGLAGGTDTQYF
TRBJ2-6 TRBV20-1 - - TGCAGTGCTAGCCACCAGTCTGGGGCCAACGTCCTGACTTTC CSASHQSGANVLTF
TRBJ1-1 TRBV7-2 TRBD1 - TGTGCCAGCAGCTTAAGGTCGGGACAGGGGGCGAACACTGAAGCTTTCTTT CASSLRSGQGANTEAFF
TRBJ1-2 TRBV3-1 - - TGTGCCAGCAGCCAACGACAATCCTATGGCTACACCTTC CASSQRQSYGYTF
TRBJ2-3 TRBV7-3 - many TGTGCCAGCAGCACAACGGGAGATACGCAGTATTTT CASSTTGDTQYF
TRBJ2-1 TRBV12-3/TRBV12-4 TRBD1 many TGTGCCAGCAGACCCGGGACAGGGAGGGACAATGAGCAGTTCTTC CASRPGTGRDNEQFF
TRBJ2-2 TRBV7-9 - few TGTGCCAGCAGCTCCCAGGACAGGAACACCGGGGAGCTGTTTTTT CASSSQDRNTGELFF
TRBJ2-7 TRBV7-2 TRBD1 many TGTGCCAGCAGCCACCGTCCGGGACAGGGATTCTACGAGCAGTACTTC CASSHRPGQGFYEQYF
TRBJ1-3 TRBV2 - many TGTGCCAGCAGTGAAGCGCCAACCGACGGAAACACCATATATTTT CASSEAPTDGNTIYF
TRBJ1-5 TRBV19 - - TGTGCCAGTAGTAGGACAATGGGAGGGTATCAGCCCCAGCATTTT CASSRTMGGYQPQHF
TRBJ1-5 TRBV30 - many TGTGCCTGGGGCAGATCGAACAATCAGCCCCAGCATTTT CAWGRSNNQPQHF
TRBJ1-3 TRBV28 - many TGTGCCAGCAGTTTGGGCTCTGGAAACACCATATATTTT CASSLGSGNTIYF
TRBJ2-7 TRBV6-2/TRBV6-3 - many TGTGCCAGCAGTTACTACTACGAGCAGTACTTC CASSYYYEQYF